This T cell receptor (beta chain) was obtained from a study of regulatory T cells in long-lasting Graves disease. Noted time point: persistent/refractory GD, antithyroid drugs over 5 years with positive TRAb. Extracted RNA from PBMCs served as the source of the TCR library. Construction of TCR beta libraries relied on iRepertoire HTBI primers and on Arm-PCR targeting CDR3 regions. TCRdb fed the multiplex PCR reads into MiXCR, producing one record per CDR3 protein. This sample has about 430,000 distinct CDR3 sequences, with over 20% found just once. This clonotype has a count of ten or more. Between the trimmed V and J ends, which lost 5 bases and 0 bases, there was a span of 11 bases. There are 13 residues in the CDR3. From germline, CDR1 is SQVTM and CDR2 ANQGSEA.

This TCR derives from a female donor with Graves disease. Sample: peripheral blood mononuclear cells (PBMCs), taken when the disease was refractory, from a patient treated with antithyroid drugs. The rearrangement joins TRBV29-1 to TRBJ2-7, with D perhaps matching TRBD2 (5 bases). The CDR3 sequence is CSVRTGSSYEQYF. The CDR3, as DNA: TGCAGCGTTCGGACTGGAAGCTCCTACGAGCAGTACTTC.